Described below is a single T cell receptor beta chain sequence and its context. Its antigen is not yet known. It may be a read error: a sequence one base away is much more abundant. The listed sequencing device is Illumina HiSeq 1500. The public reads were reanalyzed by TCRdb: fastp trimming at Q25, MiXCR alignment, in-frame beta chains only. Each entry merges the rows of one CDR3 protein and shows their most common DNA and genes. The table for this sample lists almost 500,000 distinct CDR3 sequences; approximately 10% of them were counted only once. The ten largest clones take up roughly a tenth of the sample. The data derive from a study of T cell repertoires in cytomegalovirus infection (dated 2019 in TCRdb). In the study overall: The HLA type of each donor mattered for the analysis, because public TCR beta signatures pointed to carriage of CMV infection along with the matching HLA type.

Study-level results and caveats: The ex vivo response was dominated by HLA-C-restricted CMV-specific TCR beta clonotypes, which also provided the single most frequent clonotype in two of eight donors. In both this cohort and an independent cohort of some 380 donors, the cumulative frequency of public TCR beta family members distinguished carriers of CMV infection plus the relevant HLA type.

This TCR came from a human donor in good health (CMV status not recorded). Some clones in this sample may be carry-over from other donors' samples. The sequencing input was PBMCs.

The bases are TGTGCCGACAGGGTATCCCCCACTTCCTACGAGCAGTACTTC. It is translated as CADRVSPTSYEQYF. This receptor chain uses TRBV11-2 and TRBJ2-7, and 7 junctional nucleotides match TRBD1. The germline V gene provides CDR1 SGHAT and CDR2 FQNNGV. Counted from cysteine to phenylalanine, this CDR3 has 14 amino acids. Only the CDR3 region is kept as DNA, spanning 42 bases read in frame from base 1. Trimming removed 11 bases from V and 1 base from J; the gene matches leave 11 bases unexplained.